Listed here are 8 T cell receptor beta chains from one sample, sequenced in a study of Graves' ophthalmopathy and Graves' hyperthyroidism. RNA transcripts were the template, and TCR beta CDR3 regions were amplified from them. The library came from an HTBI-primed first-round RT-PCR and a second-round multiplex PCR. TCRdb reanalysed the multiplex PCR reads using MiXCR and keeps one entry per CDR3 protein. The sample includes about 390,000 distinct CDR3 sequences, 15% of them seen just once. Sequencing was carried out using peripheral blood. The receptors derive from a woman between 18 and 29 years old with stable Graves' hyperthyroidism.

This clonotype has ten or more counts. The chain has TRBV7-3 and TRBJ2-7; 11 nucleotides agree with TRBD1. The ends lost 5 bases at V and 6 bases at J; junction bases unmatched: 6. CDR1 is SGHTA, CDR2 FQGTGA, per germline. CDR3 size: 14 residues. DNA for the CDR3: TGTGCCAGCAGCAGGACAGGGGGCAAGTCCGAGCAGTACTTC. Translation gives CASSRTGGKSEQYF.

This clonotype turned up a few times. CDR3 loop: CASGLAGSQNIQYF. CDR3 in DNA: TGTGCTAGTGGTTTGGCCGGGTCACAAAACATTCAGTACTTC. The chain couples TRBV12-5 to TRBJ2-4; D is uncertain. The germline V gene encodes CDR1 LGHNT and CDR2 FRNRAP. Trimming shortened V by 1 base and J by 5 bases, and 9 bases separated the two germline ends. This CDR3 is built from 14 residues. Using reference TRBV12-5 and TRBJ2-4 for the parts outside the CDR3, the full variable domain is DARVTQTPRHKVTEMGQEVTMRCQPILGHNTVFWYRQTMMQGLELLAYFRNRAPLDDSGMPKDRFSAEMPDATLATLKIQPSEPRDSAVYFCASGLAGSQNIQYFGAGTRLSVL.

Remarks on this clonotype: An end of the junction does not agree with germline; a read error may underlie this. The chain joins TRBV6-1 to TRBJ1-1; the D is unclear. The CDR3 is made up of 16 amino acids. Per the germline V gene, CDR1 is MNHNS and CDR2 is SASEGT. The CDR3 sequence is CASSDTLGRMNTEAVF. The CDR3 DNA reads as TGTGCCAGCAGTGATACGTTAGGCAGGATGAACACTGAAGCTGTCTTT.

The sample holds a few counts of this clonotype. The V gene is TRBV13, the J gene TRBJ1-1; no firm D call. Trimming stripped 4 bases from V and 0 bases from J, with 9 bases between. Germline loops: CDR1 PRHDT, CDR2 FYEKMQ (reference sequence). The CDR3 sequence is 14 residues long. The CDR3 region has the DNA TGTGCCAGCAGCTCCAGAGGAATGAACACTGAAGCTTTCTTT. This sequence encodes CASSSRGMNTEAFF.

The sample holds many counts of this clonotype. This sequence joins TRBV28 and TRBJ1-5; D unclear. This CDR3 region has 13 residues. V lost 3 bases, J lost 5 bases, and 8 bases lay in between. CDR1 and CDR2 from the germline V gene are MDHEN and SYDVKM. CDR3 amino acids: CASSFRRHQPQHF. CDR3 sequence (DNA): TGTGCCAGCAGTTTCCGCAGGCATCAGCCCCAGCATTTT.

This clonotype occurred many times. The rearrangement uses TRBV6-1 and TRBJ2-7, with a tentative D call TRBD2 (6 bases). Germline V gene sequence: CDR1 MNHNS, CDR2 SASEGT. This CDR3 contains 12 residues. V was clipped by 10 bases and J by 4 bases, with 14 bases between them. The CDR3 reads CATGGRTYEQYF. DNA for the CDR3: TGTGCCACCGGGGGACGGACTTACGAGCAGTACTTC.

In this sample, this clonotype turned up many times. The rearrangement uses TRBV18 and TRBJ1-1, with D uncertain. Trimming took 0 bases from V and 1 from J, leaving 9 bases between them. The CDR3 length is 15 residues. Germline V gene sequence: CDR1 KGHSH, CDR2 LQKENI. As DNA, the CDR3 is TGTGCCAGCTCACCACCGCCGGGTGCGAACACTGAAGCTTTCTTT. As protein: CASSPPPGANTEAFF.

This clonotype was detected many times. This CDR3 reads CASSQAADEQYF. DNA for the CDR3: TGTGCCAGCAGCCAAGCGGCAGACGAGCAGTACTTC. The chain links TRBV4-2 to TRBJ2-7, with D unresolved. The CDR3 runs 12 residues. Germline lookup yields CDR1 LGHNA and CDR2 YNFKEQ. Deletions cut 1 base from V and 5 bases from J, with 6 bases between.